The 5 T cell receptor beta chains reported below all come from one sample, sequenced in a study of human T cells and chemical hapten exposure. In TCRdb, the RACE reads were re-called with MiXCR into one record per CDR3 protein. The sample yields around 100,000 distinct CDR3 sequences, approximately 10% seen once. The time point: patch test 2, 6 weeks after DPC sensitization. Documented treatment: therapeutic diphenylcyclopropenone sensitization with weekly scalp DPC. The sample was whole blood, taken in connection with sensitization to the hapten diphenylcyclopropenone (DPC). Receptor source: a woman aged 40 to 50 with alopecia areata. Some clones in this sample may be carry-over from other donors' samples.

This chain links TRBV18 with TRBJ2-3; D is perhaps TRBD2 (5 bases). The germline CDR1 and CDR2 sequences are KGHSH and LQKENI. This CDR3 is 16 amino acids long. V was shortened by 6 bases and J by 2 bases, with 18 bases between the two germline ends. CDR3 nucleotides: TGTGCCAGCTCCCTGTCTGGAGCGGAGTACACAGATACGCAGTATTTT. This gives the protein CASSLSGAEYTDTQYF.

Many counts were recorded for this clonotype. CDR3 in DNA: TGTGCCAGCAGTGAAGCGACAGATACGCAGTATTTT. Its translation: CASSEATDTQYF. V gene TRBV6-1 combines with J gene TRBJ2-3; D not resolved. Trimming took off 0 bases at V and 3 bases at J, with 1 base between the two ends. CDR3 size: 12 residues. Germline V CDR1 and CDR2: MNHNS, SASEGT.

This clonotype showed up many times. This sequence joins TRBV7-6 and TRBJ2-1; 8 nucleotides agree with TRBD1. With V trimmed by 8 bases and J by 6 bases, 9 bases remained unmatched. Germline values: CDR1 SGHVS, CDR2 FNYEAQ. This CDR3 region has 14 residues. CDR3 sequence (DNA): TGTGCCAGCGTAGACAGGGGCGCAGCCAATGAGCAGTTCTTC. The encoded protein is CASVDRGAANEQFF.

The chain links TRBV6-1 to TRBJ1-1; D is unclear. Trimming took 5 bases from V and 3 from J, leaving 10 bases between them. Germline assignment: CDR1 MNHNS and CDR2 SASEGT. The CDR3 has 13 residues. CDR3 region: CASSLKWDTEAFF. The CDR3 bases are TGTGCCAGCAGTTTAAAATGGGACACTGAAGCTTTCTTT.

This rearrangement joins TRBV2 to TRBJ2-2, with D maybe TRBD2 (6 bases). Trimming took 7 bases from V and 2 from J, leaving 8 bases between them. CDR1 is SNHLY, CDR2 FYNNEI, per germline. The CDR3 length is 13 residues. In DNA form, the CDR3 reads TGTGCCAGCATGCGGGACAACACCGGGGAGCTGTTTTTT. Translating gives CASMRDNTGELFF.